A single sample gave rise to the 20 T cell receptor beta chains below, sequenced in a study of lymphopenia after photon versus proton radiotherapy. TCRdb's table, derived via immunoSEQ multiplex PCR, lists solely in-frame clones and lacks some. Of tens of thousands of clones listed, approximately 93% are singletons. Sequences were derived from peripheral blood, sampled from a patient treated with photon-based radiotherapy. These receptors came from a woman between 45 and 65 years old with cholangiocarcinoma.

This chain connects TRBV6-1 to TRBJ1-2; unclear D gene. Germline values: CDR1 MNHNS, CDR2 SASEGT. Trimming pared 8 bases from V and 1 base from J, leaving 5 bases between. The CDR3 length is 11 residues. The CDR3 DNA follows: TGTGCCAGCGAGAGTAACTATGGCTACACCTTC. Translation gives CASESNYGYTF.

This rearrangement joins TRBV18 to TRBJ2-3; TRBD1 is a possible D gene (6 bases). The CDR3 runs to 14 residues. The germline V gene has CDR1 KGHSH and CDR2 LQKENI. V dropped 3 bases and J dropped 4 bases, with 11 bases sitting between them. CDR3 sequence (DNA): TGTGCCAGCTCACCGTTTCCAGGGGCAGATACGCAGTATTTT. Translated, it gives CASSPFPGADTQYF.

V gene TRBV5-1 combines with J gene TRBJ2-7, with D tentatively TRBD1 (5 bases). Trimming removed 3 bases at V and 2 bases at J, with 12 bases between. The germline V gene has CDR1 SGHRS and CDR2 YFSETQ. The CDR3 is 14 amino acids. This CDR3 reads CASSSQESTYEQYF. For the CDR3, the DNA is TGCGCCAGCAGCTCACAGGAGTCTACCTACGAGCAGTACTTC.

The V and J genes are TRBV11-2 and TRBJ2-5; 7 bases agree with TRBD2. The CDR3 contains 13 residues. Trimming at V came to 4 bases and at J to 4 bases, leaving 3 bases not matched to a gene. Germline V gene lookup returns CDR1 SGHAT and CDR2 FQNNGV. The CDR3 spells CASSSRLAETQYF. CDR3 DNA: TGTGCCAGCAGCTCCAGACTAGCAGAGACCCAGTACTTC.

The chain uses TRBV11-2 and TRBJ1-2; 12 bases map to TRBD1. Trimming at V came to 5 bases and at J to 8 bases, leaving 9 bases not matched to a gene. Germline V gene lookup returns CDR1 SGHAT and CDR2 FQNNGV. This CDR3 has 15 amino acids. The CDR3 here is CASSIPGQGAKGYTF. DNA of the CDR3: TGTGCCAGCAGCATTCCGGGACAGGGGGCGAAAGGCTACACCTTC.

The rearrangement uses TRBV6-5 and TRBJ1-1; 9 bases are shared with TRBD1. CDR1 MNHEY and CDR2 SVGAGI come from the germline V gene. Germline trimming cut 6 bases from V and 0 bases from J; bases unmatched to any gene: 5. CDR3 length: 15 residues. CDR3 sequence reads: CASRMDRGVNTEAFF. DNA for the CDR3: TGTGCCAGCAGAATGGACAGGGGAGTGAACACTGAAGCTTTCTTT.

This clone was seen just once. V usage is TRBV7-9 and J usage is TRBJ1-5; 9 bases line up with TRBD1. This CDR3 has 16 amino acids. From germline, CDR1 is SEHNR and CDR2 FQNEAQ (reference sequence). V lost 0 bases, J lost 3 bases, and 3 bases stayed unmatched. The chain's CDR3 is CASSLAWDRDNQPQHF. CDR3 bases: TGTGCCAGCAGCTTAGCCTGGGACAGGGACAATCAGCCCCAGCATTTT.

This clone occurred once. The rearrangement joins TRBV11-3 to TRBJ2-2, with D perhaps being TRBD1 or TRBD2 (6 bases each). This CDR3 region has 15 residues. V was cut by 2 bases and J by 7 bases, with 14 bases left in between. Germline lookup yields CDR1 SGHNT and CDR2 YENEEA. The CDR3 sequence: CASSLRGAMSGELFF. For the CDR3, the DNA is TGTGCCAGCAGCTTAAGGGGGGCTATGAGCGGGGAGCTGTTTTTT.

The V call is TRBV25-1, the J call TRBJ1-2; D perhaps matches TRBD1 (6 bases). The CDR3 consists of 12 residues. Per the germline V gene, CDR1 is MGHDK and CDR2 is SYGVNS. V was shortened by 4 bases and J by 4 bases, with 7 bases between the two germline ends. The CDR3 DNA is TGTGCCAGCAGTGGGACAGCCTATGGCTACACCTTC. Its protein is CASSGTAYGYTF.

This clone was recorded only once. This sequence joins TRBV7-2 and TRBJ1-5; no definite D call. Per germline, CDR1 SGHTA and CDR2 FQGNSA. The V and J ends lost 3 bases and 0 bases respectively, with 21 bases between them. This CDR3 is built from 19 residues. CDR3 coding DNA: TGTGCCAGCAGCTTGAGCCCCATGGCAGGACTTTATAGCAATCAGCCCCAGCATTTT. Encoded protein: CASSLSPMAGLYSNQPQHF.

This CDR3 is CASSQSRGPTFYGYTF. CDR3 sequence (DNA): TGCGCCAGCAGCCAAAGCCGGGGCCCAACCTTCTATGGCTACACCTTC. This chain links TRBV4-3 with TRBJ1-2; perhaps TRBD1 as D (5 bases). The V end lost 2 bases, the J end lost 4 bases, and 17 bases lay between the germline ends. Germline CDR1 is LGHNA and CDR2 is YSLEER. The CDR3 sequence is 16 residues long.

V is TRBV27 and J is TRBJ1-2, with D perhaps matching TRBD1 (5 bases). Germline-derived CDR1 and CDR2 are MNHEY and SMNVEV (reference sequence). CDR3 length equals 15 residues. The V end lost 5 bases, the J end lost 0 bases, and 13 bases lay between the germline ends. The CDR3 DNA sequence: TGTGCCAGCAGTACGGGGGGGGTCCCTAACTATGGCTACACCTTC. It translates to CASSTGGVPNYGYTF.

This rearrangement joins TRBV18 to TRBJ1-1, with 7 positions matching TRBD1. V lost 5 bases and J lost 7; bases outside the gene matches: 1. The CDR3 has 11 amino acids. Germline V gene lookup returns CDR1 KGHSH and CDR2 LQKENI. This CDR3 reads CASSDRVEAFF. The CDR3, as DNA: TGTGCCAGCTCAGACAGGGTTGAAGCTTTCTTT.

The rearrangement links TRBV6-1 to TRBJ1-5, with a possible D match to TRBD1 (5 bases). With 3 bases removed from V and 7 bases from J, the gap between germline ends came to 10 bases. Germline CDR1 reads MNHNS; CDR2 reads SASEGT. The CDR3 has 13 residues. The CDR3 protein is CASSEGPTQPQHF. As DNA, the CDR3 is TGTGCCAGCAGTGAGGGACCGACGCAGCCCCAGCATTTT.

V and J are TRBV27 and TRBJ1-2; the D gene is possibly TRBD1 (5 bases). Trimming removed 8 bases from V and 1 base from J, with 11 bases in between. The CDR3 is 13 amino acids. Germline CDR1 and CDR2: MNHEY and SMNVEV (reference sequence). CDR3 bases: TGTGCCAGCTCAACGGGGGGTAACTATGGCTACACCTTC. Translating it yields CASSTGGNYGYTF.

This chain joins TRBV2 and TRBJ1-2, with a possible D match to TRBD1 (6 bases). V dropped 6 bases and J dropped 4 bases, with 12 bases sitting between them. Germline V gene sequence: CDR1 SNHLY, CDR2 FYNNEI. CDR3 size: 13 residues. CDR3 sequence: CASRYRESYGYTF. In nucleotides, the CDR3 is TGTGCCAGCAGGTACAGGGAGAGCTATGGCTACACCTTC.

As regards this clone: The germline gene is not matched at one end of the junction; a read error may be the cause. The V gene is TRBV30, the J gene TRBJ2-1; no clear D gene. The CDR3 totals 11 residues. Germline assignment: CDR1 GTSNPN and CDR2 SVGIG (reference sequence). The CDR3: CAWSLSTLVLF. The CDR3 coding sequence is TGTGCCTGGAGTCTTTCGACTCTGGTACTCTTC.

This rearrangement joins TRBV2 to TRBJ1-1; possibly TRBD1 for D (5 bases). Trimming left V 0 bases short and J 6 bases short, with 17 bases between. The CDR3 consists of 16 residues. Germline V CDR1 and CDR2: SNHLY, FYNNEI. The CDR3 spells CASSEAQGWPGAEAFF. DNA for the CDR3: TGTGCCAGCAGTGAAGCGCAGGGTTGGCCTGGGGCTGAAGCTTTCTTT.

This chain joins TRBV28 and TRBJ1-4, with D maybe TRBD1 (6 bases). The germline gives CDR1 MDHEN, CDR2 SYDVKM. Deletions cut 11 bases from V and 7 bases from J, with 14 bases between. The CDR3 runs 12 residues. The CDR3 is CALGGRGEKLFF. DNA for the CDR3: TGTGCCCTGGGGGGCCGGGGTGAAAAACTGTTTTTT.

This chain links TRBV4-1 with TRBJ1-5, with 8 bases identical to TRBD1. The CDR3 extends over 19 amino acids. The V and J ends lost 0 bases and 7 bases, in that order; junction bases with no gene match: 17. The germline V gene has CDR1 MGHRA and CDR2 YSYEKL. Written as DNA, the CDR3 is TGCGCCAGCAGCCAAGAGAGGAGACAGGGGACGCGGTGGAACCAGCCCCAGCATTTT. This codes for CASSQERRQGTRWNQPQHF.